Presented here are 25 T cell receptor beta chains from one specimen sequenced in a study of CXCR3-negative and CXCR3-positive naive CD8 T cells. The method, 5' RACE with UMI labels, was used to prepare the TRB cDNA libraries. Reanalyzing the 5' RACE reads, TCRdb keeps one entry per CDR3 protein, without DNA. In total, the table holds around 140,000 distinct CDR3 sequences. Study results and caveats: Researchers report that CXCR3-positive naive cells carry more hydrophobic TRB CDR3s than CXCR3-negative naive cells.

These receptors' antigens are unknown. Sequencing used naive CXCR3+ CD8+ T cells from blood. As for subset: CD45RO-CCR7+CD27+CD95- naive CD8+ T cells expressing CXCR3 (TNR3+). These receptors came from a human donor in good health. Some clones in this sample may be carry-over from other donors' samples.

The chain uses TRBV27 and TRBJ2-7; the D gene TCRdb calls, TRBD1, cannot be checked with no DNA. Germline CDR1 and CDR2: MNHEY and SMNVEV (reference sequence). This CDR3 is 15 amino acids long. Here the CDR3 reads CASSPLDRYPYEQYF.

This chain uses TRBV7-9 with TRBJ1-1. The CDR3 covers 12 residues. Germline CDR1 is SEHNR and CDR2 is FQNEAQ (reference sequence). This CDR3 reads CASRRYEGEAFF.

This rearrangement joins TRBV5-6 to TRBJ2-1; checking the TCRdb D call of TRBD2 is not possible without DNA. From germline, CDR1 is SGHDT and CDR2 YYEEEE. This CDR3 is 18 amino acids long. CDR3 in amino acids: CASSLQLEAGGSYNEQFF.

J is TRBJ1-2 and V is TRBV20-1; checking the TCRdb D call of TRBD1 is not possible without DNA. Germline values: CDR1 DFQATT, CDR2 SNEGSKA (reference sequence). The CDR3 runs 16 residues. The CDR3: CSAPWQDRGLDYGYTF.

The V call is TRBV12-3 or TRBV12-4, the J call TRBJ2-7; without DNA, the TCRdb call of TRBD2 cannot be checked. This CDR3 spans 15 amino acids. The CDR3 loop is CASSLGMLGSYEQYF.

This chain links TRBV14 with TRBJ2-7. The CDR3 covers 14 residues. Germline CDR1 reads SGHDN; CDR2 reads FVKESK. The CDR3 reads CASSQEGISYEQYF.

The chain employs TRBV18 and TRBJ2-7; TCRdb's D call of TRBD1 is untestable without DNA. CDR3 size: 15 residues. Looked up from germline, CDR1 is KGHSH and CDR2 is LQKENI. The CDR3 loop is CASSEPGQGVYEQYF.

The rearrangement joins TRBV6-2 or TRBV6-3 to TRBJ2-3; checking the TCRdb D call of TRBD1 is not possible without DNA. The CDR3 contains 14 residues. CDR1 MNHEY and CDR2 SVGEGT come from the germline V gene. CDR3 region: CASSYGTGADTQYF.

The chain has TRBV9 and TRBJ2-5; without DNA, the TCRdb call of TRBD2 cannot be checked. The CDR3 loop spans 15 amino acids. Per germline, CDR1 SGDLS and CDR2 YYNGEE. The CDR3 is CASSVGGGPQETQYF.

The chain uses TRBV12-3 or TRBV12-4 and TRBJ2-7. The CDR3 covers 14 residues. Here the CDR3 reads CASSLEKGTYEQYF.

V is TRBV12-3 or TRBV12-4 and J is TRBJ1-1; there is no DNA to check the TCRdb D call of TRBD1. This CDR3 is 15 amino acids long. The CDR3 spells CASRPGGIMNTEAFF.

The gene calls are TRBV6-5 and TRBJ2-1; TCRdb picks TRBD1, but there is no DNA to check that call. The CDR3 has 16 amino acids. CDR1 and CDR2 from the germline V gene are MNHEY and SVGAGI. The CDR3 sequence is CASSYSIQASYNEQFF.

The V and J genes are TRBV7-9 and TRBJ2-7; TCRdb's D call of TRBD1 is untestable without DNA. CDR3 length equals 14 residues. Germline CDR1 reads SEHNR; CDR2 reads FQNEAQ (reference sequence). The CDR3 spells CASSPPGQKYEQYF.

The V and J genes are TRBV19 and TRBJ1-1; the TCRdb D gene call, TRBD1, has no DNA to confirm it. The germline V gene has CDR1 LNHDA and CDR2 SQIVND (reference sequence). There are 13 residues in the CDR3. CDR3 loop: CASSFGANTEAFF. Full variable domain (missing parts from reference TRBV19 and TRBJ1-1): DGGITQSPKYLFRKEGQNVTLSCEQNLNHDAMYWYRQDPGQGLRLIYYSQIVNDFQKGDIAEGYSVSREKKESFPLTVTSAQKNPTAFYLCASSFGANTEAFFGQGTRLTVV.

This CDR3 reads CATSPGASVYLGDTQYF. The rearrangement uses TRBV28 and TRBJ2-3; absent DNA, TCRdb's TRBD1 call cannot be checked. CDR3 size: 17 residues. Germline V lookup: CDR1 MDHEN, CDR2 SYDVKM.

The CDR3 here is CSVPPGQSNNEQFF. The chain couples TRBV29-1 to TRBJ2-1; TCRdb names TRBD1, which stays unverified in the absence of DNA. The CDR3 length is 14 residues. Per the germline V gene, CDR1 is SQVTM and CDR2 is ANQGSEA.

The gene calls are TRBV29-1 and TRBJ2-1; no DNA is available, so the TRBD2 call from TCRdb remains unchecked. The CDR3 is 15 residues long. Germline V gene sequence: CDR1 SQVTM, CDR2 ANQGSEA. CDR3 residues: CSVEGTLSFNNEQFF.

V gene TRBV6-5 combines with J gene TRBJ2-7. Per germline, CDR1 MNHEY and CDR2 SVGAGI. The CDR3 has 13 residues. The CDR3 protein is CASILTGAFEQYF.

The J gene is TRBJ1-5, the V gene TRBV4-1; TCRdb reports TRBD1, a call that lacks DNA to check it against. The CDR3 consists of 17 residues. CDR1 is MGHRA and CDR2 is YSYEKL in the germline V gene. Here the CDR3 reads CASSQSGGILANQPQHF.

The J gene is TRBJ1-5, the V gene TRBV9. The CDR3 spans 15 residues. Germline CDR1 reads SGDLS; CDR2 reads YYNGEE. CDR3 loop: CASSVTQGSNQPQHF.

The chain is built from TRBV4-1 and TRBJ2-1; with no DNA, the TCRdb D assignment of TRBD2 cannot be verified. The CDR3 totals 17 residues. Per germline, CDR1 MGHRA and CDR2 YSYEKL. CDR3 in amino acids: CASSQEGGDYGYNEQFF.

The chain carries TRBV6-2 or TRBV6-3 and TRBJ2-1; the TRBD1 assignment by TCRdb is unverifiable without DNA. Germline V gives CDR1 MNHEY, CDR2 SVGEGT. The CDR3 is 15 amino acids. The CDR3: CASSFGATIYNEQFF.

The genes are TRBV9 and TRBJ2-6. The V gene's germline CDR1 is SGDLS and CDR2 YYNGEE. This CDR3 contains 15 residues. The CDR3 loop is CASSVDGSGANVLTF.

The chain links TRBV29-1 to TRBJ2-7; TCRdb proposes TRBD1, but this gene call is untestable without DNA. Looked up from germline, CDR1 is SQVTM and CDR2 is ANQGSEA. CDR3 size: 13 residues. CDR3 loop: CSALDAGQGEQYF.

V usage is TRBV28 and J usage is TRBJ2-3; the TRBD1 assignment by TCRdb is unverifiable without DNA. Germline CDR1 is MDHEN and CDR2 is SYDVKM. The CDR3 loop spans 14 amino acids. The CDR3 reads CASSLTGDTDTQYF.